This section outlines one T cell receptor (beta chain) sequence together with its context. The junction had 7 bases not matched to a gene; V was cut back by 1 base and J by 10 bases. This CDR3 contains 15 residues. Germline assignment: CDR1 LGHNA and CDR2 YNFKEQ. Authors' data handling: Reference gene primer amplification yielded estimated nucleated cell counts. Using immunoSEQ multiplex PCR, the repertoire was profiled, and TCRdb retains in-frame clones only, with some absent. That table gives V, J and clone size, and the DNA gave D and trimming. Counted here are approximately 89,000 clones, under 85% occurring once; the ten biggest clones make up approximately 25%. This specimen comes from a study of blood T cell repertoires in COVID-19. The wider study: Donors in the United States, Italy and Spain gave samples during acute or convalescent COVID-19. Sample material is recorded as cDNA or gDNA derived from T cells, B-cell-depleted T cells, or PBMCs.

The clonotype was recovered from a man aged 65-85 years with acute or convalescent COVID-19. The sample consisted of peripheral blood. V is TRBV4-2 and J is TRBJ1-1; 12 nucleotides align to TRBD1. The chain's CDR3 is CASSQGDRGQGIAFF. The CDR3 DNA reads as TGTGCCAGCAGCCAAGGGGACAGGGGGCAGGGAATAGCTTTCTTT.